Presented here are 17 T cell receptor beta chains from one specimen sequenced in a study of regulatory T cells in long-lasting Graves disease (dated by TCRdb to the early 2020s). The time point label on this specimen signifies: newly diagnosed GD, antithyroid drugs for less than 3 months. For both TCR sequencing and RNA sequencing, RNA was extracted from PBMCs in TRIzol. Library method: multiplex PCR. TCRdb shows the sequencer as Illumina HiSeq 4000. iRepertoire HTBI primers and Arm-PCR amplification of CDR3 regions were used to construct TCR beta libraries. Using fastp trimming at Q25 and MiXCR clonotype assembly, TCRdb reanalyzed the public sequencing data and kept in-frame beta chains. Identical CDR3 protein sequences are pooled into one entry, listed with their most common genes and DNA. This sample is represented by 400,000 to 450,000 distinct CDR3 sequences; about 17% of them were singletons. The biggest ten clones account for roughly 10% of the sample.

The same sample was also studied in work on T cells in Graves' hyperthyroidism and ophthalmopathy.

The material sequenced was peripheral blood mononuclear cells (PBMCs), taken at new diagnosis, from a patient treated with antithyroid drugs. All receptors derive from a woman aged 25 to 45 with Graves disease. Donor details come from another sample of the same person, matched by shared clones.

This clonotype was counted many times. V is TRBV28 and J is TRBJ1-5; D gene ambiguous. Germline CDR1 and CDR2: MDHEN and SYDVKM. V dropped 3 bases and J dropped 0 bases, with 12 bases sitting between them. The CDR3 sequence is 16 residues long. The CDR3 protein is CASSLVSQNSNQPQHF. CDR3 nucleotide sequence: TGTGCCAGCAGTTTGGTCAGCCAAAATAGCAATCAGCCCCAGCATTTT.

This clonotype has ten or more counts. For the CDR3, the DNA is TGTGCCAGCAGTTATGGACAGGGGTCCACTGAAGCTTTCTTT. The encoded protein is CASSYGQGSTEAFF. V gene TRBV27 combines with J gene TRBJ1-1, with 9 nucleotides matching TRBD1. Trimming removed 4 bases from V and 4 bases from J; junction bases left unmatched: 4. CDR3 size: 14 residues. CDR1 MNHEY and CDR2 SMNVEV come from the germline V gene (reference sequence).

This clonotype was observed a handful of times. This sequence joins TRBV10-3 and TRBJ2-1; D is possibly TRBD2 (5 bases). The V end was cut by 10 bases, the J end by 6 bases, with 10 bases between. The CDR3 has 11 amino acids. Germline CDR1 and CDR2: ENHRY and SYGVKD. The CDR3 spells CASTSANEQFF. CDR3 DNA: TGTGCCAGCACTAGTGCCAATGAGCAGTTCTTC.

This clonotype was detected many times. This chain uses TRBV7-8 with TRBJ2-7, with D unresolved. The V gene's germline CDR1 is SGHVS and CDR2 FQNEAQ. The CDR3 runs 15 residues. V was pared by 3 bases and J by 4 bases, with 16 bases between. The CDR3 loop reads CASSFSITDGYEQYF. Written as DNA, the CDR3 is TGTGCCAGCAGCTTTTCCATCACTGACGGGTACGAGCAGTACTTC. The variable domain in full, with the rest retrieved from reference TRBV7-8 and TRBJ2-7, is GAGVSQSPRYKVAKRGQDVALRCDPISGHVSLFWYQQALGQGPEFLTYFQNEAQLDKSGLPSDRFFAERPEGSVSTLKIQRTQQEDSAVYLCASSFSITDGYEQYFGPGTRLTVT.

This clonotype appeared a few times. The genes are TRBV29-1 and TRBJ2-1; D gene uncertain. Between the trimmed V and J ends, which lost 3 bases and 5 bases, there was a span of 14 bases. CDR3 length: 14 residues. From germline, CDR1 is SQVTM and CDR2 ANQGSEA. Here the CDR3 DNA reads TGCAGCGTTGAGACTGGCGGTCTAAACAATGAGCAGTTCTTC. Protein sequence: CSVETGGLNNEQFF.

This clonotype was counted ten times or more. The J gene is TRBJ2-1, the V gene TRBV7-3; D possibly uses TRBD1 or TRBD2 (5 bases each). The CDR3 runs to 17 residues. V lost 5 bases and J lost 2, with 19 bases in between. From germline, CDR1 is SGHTA and CDR2 FQGTGA. The CDR3: CASSRTGGTGPYNEQFF. As DNA, the CDR3 is TGTGCCAGCAGCCGCACGGGTGGAACGGGACCCTACAATGAGCAGTTCTTC.

This clonotype occurred many times. This rearrangement joins TRBV2 to TRBJ2-1, with 10 bases fitting TRBD2. Germline V gene sequence: CDR1 SNHLY, CDR2 FYNNEI. The ends lost 6 bases at V and 4 bases at J; junction bases unmatched: 6. This CDR3 has 15 amino acids. The CDR3 region is CASRGAGGIYNEQFF. The CDR3, as DNA: TGTGCCAGCAGAGGAGCGGGAGGGATTTACAATGAGCAGTTCTTC.

This clonotype was recorded many times. The DNA of the CDR3 is TGTGCCAGCAGTGTTCCAATGGGGGGTGTCTACAATGAGCAGTTCTTC. Protein: CASSVPMGGVYNEQFF. The genes are TRBV25-1 and TRBJ2-1, with TRBD2 as a possible D gene (6 bases). Trimming shortened V by 4 bases and J by 3 bases, and 16 bases separated the two germline ends. Germline CDR1 is MGHDK and CDR2 is SYGVNS. CDR3 length: 16 residues.

Remarks on this clonotype: One base away lies a much larger clone, so this may be a sequencing read error. This chain links TRBV10-3 with TRBJ2-4; TRBD2 matches 8 bases. V shed 4 bases and J 0 bases; nucleotides not matched to a gene: 14. The CDR3 has 19 residues. CDR1 is ENHRY and CDR2 is SYGVKD in the germline V gene. The CDR3 coding sequence is TGTGCCATCAGTGGGTCGATGACTAGCGCAAGAATAGCCAAAAACATTCAGTACTTC. Encoded protein: CAISGSMTSARIAKNIQYF.

On this clonotype: A much bigger clone sits one base away, suggesting this may be a read error. The CDR3 carries no conserved terminal phenylalanine or tryptophan, so it likely arises from a read error. The chain has TRBV12-3 or TRBV12-4 and TRBJ1-1, with D hard to call. Trimming left V 5 bases short and J 7 bases short, with 14 bases between. This CDR3 is built from 13 residues. CDR3 nucleotide sequence: TGTGCCAGCAGTCCGGGAACCCACGGTGAAGCTTTCTCT. Encoded protein: CASSPGTHGEAFS.

This clonotype was seen a few times. V gene TRBV3-1 combines with J gene TRBJ1-1; D is unclear. Trimming left V 4 bases short and J 4 bases short, with 31 bases between. Germline CDR1 is LGHDT and CDR2 is YNNKEL (reference sequence). The CDR3 is 20 amino acids. CDR3 in DNA: TGTGCCAGCAGCCCCTCTCTCTCTTTCGGGGAGCCCTTACCCAGCACTGAAGCTTTCTTT. Its translation: CASSPSLSFGEPLPSTEAFF.

With regard to this clonotype: A read error may explain this, as a much larger clone is one base away. The final CDR3 position lacks the conserved phenylalanine or tryptophan, pointing to a likely read error. This rearrangement joins TRBV6-1 to TRBJ2-1; D may be TRBD1 (6 bases). CDR3 length: 13 amino acids. V was pared by 8 bases and J by 4 bases, with 12 bases between. CDR1 and CDR2 from the germline V gene are MNHNS and SASEGT. The CDR3 nucleotides read TGTGCCAGCCGTAGGACAGAGTACAATGAGCAGTTCCTC. Protein product: CASRRTEYNEQFL.

The chain links TRBV10-3 to TRBJ1-4; 7 nucleotides agree with TRBD1. In germline, CDR1 is ENHRY, CDR2 SYGVKD. V lost 2 bases to trimming and J lost 8 bases; unmatched junction nucleotides: 11. This CDR3 comprises 16 residues. The CDR3 spells CAISEGHRGTREKLFF. The CDR3 DNA reads TGTGCCATCAGTGAGGGTCACAGGGGAACTCGGGAAAAACTGTTTTTT.

A remark on this clonotype: This probably arose from a read error, given a far larger clone one base away. The chain is built from TRBV28 and TRBJ2-5, with TRBD2 matching over 11 bases. This CDR3 region has 18 residues. Germline V lookup: CDR1 MDHEN, CDR2 SYDVKM. The J segment lost 11 bases and the V segment lost 1 base, leaving 18 bases of the junction unmatched. The CDR3 region is CASSLYKVAGGPDNEQYF. In DNA, the CDR3 is TGTGCCAGCAGTTTATATAAGGTAGCGGGAGGGCCGGACAATGAGCAGTACTTC.

This clonotype was counted between two and nine times. This chain uses TRBV4-1 with TRBJ2-4; possibly TRBD2 for D (5 bases). The length of the CDR3 is 15 residues. V lost 5 bases and J lost 6, with 17 bases in between. Germline CDR1 reads MGHRA; CDR2 reads YSYEKL. The CDR3, as DNA: TGCGCCAGCAGCACCCTTGGACTGAACGCAAACATTCAGTACTTC. It codes for CASSTLGLNANIQYF.

This clonotype occurred many times. The chain's CDR3 is CASSLSGGAAYGYTF. The CDR3 region has the DNA TGTGCCAGCAGCTTATCGGGGGGCGCGGCATATGGCTACACCTTC. The V call is TRBV7-2, the J call TRBJ1-2; D perhaps matches TRBD1 (6 bases). The CDR3 contains 15 residues. Deletions cut 2 bases from V and 5 bases from J, with 15 bases between. CDR1 is SGHTA, CDR2 FQGNSA, per germline.

The rearrangement uses TRBV3-1 and TRBJ1-6; D perhaps matches TRBD1 (5 bases). Trimming took off 1 base at V and 8 bases at J, with 9 bases between the two ends. The CDR3 is made up of 14 amino acids. CDR1 and CDR2 (germline): LGHDT, YNNKEL (reference sequence). CDR3 nucleotides: TGTGCCAGCAGCCAAGTTTCGGGGGATTCACCCCTCCACTTT. It specifies CASSQVSGDSPLHF.